A single T cell receptor (beta chain) is shown here with its context. These data belong to a study of blood T cell repertoires in COVID-19. Whole-study context: Acute and convalescent COVID-19 specimens originated in the United States, Italy and Spain. PBMCs, B-cell-depleted T cells, or T cells were the source of the cDNA or gDNA that made up the material.

Clones were sequenced by immunoSEQ multiplex PCR, and TCRdb holds only the in-frame ones, with some missing. The repertoire holds some 140,000 clones, with around 78% as singletons. The V end was cut by 6 bases, the J end by 4 bases, with 9 bases between. The CDR3 extends over 11 amino acids. Germline V gene sequence: CDR1 DFQATT, CDR2 SNEGSKA (reference sequence). V usage is TRBV20-1 and J usage is TRBJ1-2, with a possible D match to TRBD1 (6 bases). The clonotype comes from a man older than 75 with acute or convalescent COVID-19. The material sequenced was peripheral blood. The CDR3, as DNA: TGCAGTGCGCAACAGGGCTATGGCTACACCTTC. It codes for CSAQQGYGYTF.